Listed below are T cell receptor beta chains from one sample, sequenced in a study of T cells expressing NK-cell markers. Using the 5' RACE reads, TCRdb records one entry per CDR3 protein without DNA. The sample shows 500,000 to 700,000 distinct CDR3 sequences, and less than 4.5% sits with its ten largest clones. Sequenced sample: blood T cells: a sorted CD56 or NKG2C T cell subset, CD4+ or CD8+ T cells, or bulk PBMC T cells (not recorded which). The receptors stem from a man aged 18 to 29 in good health. Both conserved end residues are part of each CDR3. The order of the fields is J gene, V gene, CDR3 protein.

j_gene: TRBJ2-7
v_gene: TRBV9
CDR3aa: CASSSGPRPGNEQYF

j_gene: TRBJ2-6
v_gene: TRBV6-2/TRBV6-3
CDR3aa: CASSSEPPGSGANVLTF

j_gene: TRBJ2-7
v_gene: TRBV6-2/TRBV6-3
CDR3aa: CASSYSPSGSREQYF

j_gene: TRBJ2-7
v_gene: TRBV25-1
CDR3aa: CASRDVKGEQYF

j_gene: TRBJ1-1
v_gene: TRBV10-3
CDR3aa: CAIMGQGALGTEAFF

j_gene: TRBJ1-2
v_gene: TRBV29-1
CDR3aa: CSVEDYARGLRYGYTF

j_gene: TRBJ2-1
v_gene: TRBV5-5
CDR3aa: CASSLGGVGEQFF

j_gene: TRBJ2-3
v_gene: TRBV11-2
CDR3aa: CASSPPRGRDVSTDTQYF

j_gene: TRBJ2-5
v_gene: TRBV27
CDR3aa: CASRITGTFEQETQYF

j_gene: TRBJ1-6
v_gene: TRBV12-3/TRBV12-4
CDR3aa: CASSSTGKRPNSPLHF

j_gene: TRBJ2-1
v_gene: TRBV3-1
CDR3aa: CASSQRSSGGFPFF

j_gene: TRBJ2-5
v_gene: TRBV5-1
CDR3aa: CASRHRQGQETQYF

j_gene: TRBJ2-3
v_gene: TRBV29-1
CDR3aa: CSVDSGRYTDTQYF

j_gene: TRBJ2-7
v_gene: TRBV18
CDR3aa: CASSRTQGIEQYF

j_gene: TRBJ2-3
v_gene: TRBV7-9
CDR3aa: CASSLASIADTQYF

j_gene: TRBJ2-7
v_gene: TRBV6-1
CDR3aa: CASSEALASGVYEQYF

j_gene: TRBJ1-1
v_gene: TRBV5-1
CDR3aa: CASSLRQGAATEAFF

j_gene: TRBJ2-4
v_gene: TRBV12-3/TRBV12-4
CDR3aa: CAMNGQGSGQRVVYIQYF